This T cell receptor beta chain was retrieved from a study of T cells in Graves' hyperthyroidism and ophthalmopathy. CDR3 length: 15 residues. Germline V gene lookup returns CDR1 SGHDT and CDR2 YYEEEE. The ends lost 4 bases at V and 10 bases at J; junction bases unmatched: 7. For this clonotype: Antigen unknown.

The investigators amplified TCR beta CDR3 regions from RNA transcripts. TCR CDR3 underwent first-round RT-PCR with the HTBI primer set. TCRdb itself ran the multiplex PCR reads through MiXCR, one entry per CDR3 protein. Of approximately 870,000 distinct CDR3 sequences listed, around 39% are singletons. Absence of ophthalmopathy progression within 18 months defined stable Graves' hyperthyroidism. Study results and caveats: Researchers report that a 13 V-J model separated ophthalmopathy from stable hyperthyroidism.

V and J are TRBV5-6 and TRBJ1-6, with TRBD1 matching over 11 bases. The specimen sequenced was blood. The origin of this receptor is a man between 18 and 29 years old with Graves' hyperthyroidism. This CDR3 reads CASSPPGQGDSPLHF. For the CDR3, the DNA is TGTGCCAGCAGCCCACCGGGACAGGGGGACTCACCCCTCCACTTT.